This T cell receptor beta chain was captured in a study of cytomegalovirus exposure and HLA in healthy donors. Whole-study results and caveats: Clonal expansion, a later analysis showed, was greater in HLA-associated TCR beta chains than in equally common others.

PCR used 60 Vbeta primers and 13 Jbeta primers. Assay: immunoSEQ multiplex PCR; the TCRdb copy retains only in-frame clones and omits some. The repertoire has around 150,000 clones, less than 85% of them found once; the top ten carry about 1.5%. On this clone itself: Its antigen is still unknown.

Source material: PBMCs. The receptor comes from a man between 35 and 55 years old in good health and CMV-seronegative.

The CDR3 loop reads CASSYGLAGAVDTQYF. CDR3 nucleotides: TGTGCCAGCAGTTACGGACTAGCGGGGGCGGTCGATACGCAGTATTTT. The chain combines TRBV27 with TRBJ2-3; the match to TRBD2 covers 13 bases. The CDR3 is 16 residues long. From germline, CDR1 is MNHEY and CDR2 SMNVEV (reference sequence). V shed 4 bases and J 6 bases; nucleotides not matched to a gene: 7.